The 26 T cell receptor beta chains presented below share a single source sample, sequenced in a study of blood T cell repertoires in COVID-19 (dated by TCRdb to about 2020). The library was made by the immunoSEQ multiplex PCR assay. Drawn from immuneACCESS, this table holds only the in-frame rearrangements with V and J called that TCRdb kept. Clones are partly lost; checked studies trace under half to an unresolved V gene and leave the rest unexplained. This sample comprises 250,000 to 400,000 clones, around nine tenths of them detected only once. The ten largest clonotypes hold 1% of the sample. What was sequenced was peripheral blood. The receptors come from a man aged 50 to 60 with active or convalescent COVID-19.

V and J are TRBV4-2 and TRBJ1-1, with D possibly matching TRBD1 (6 bases). Germline CDR1 reads LGHNA; CDR2 reads YNFKEQ. The CDR3 sequence is 15 residues long. V was trimmed by 0 bases and J by 2 bases, leaving 10 bases between them. The DNA of the CDR3 is TGTGCCAGCAGCCAAGAGGGACAACCCAACACTGAAGCTTTCTTT. Protein product: CASSQEGQPNTEAFF.

This sequence joins TRBV5-1 and TRBJ1-6; a possible D gene is TRBD1 (5 bases). Germline V CDR1 and CDR2: SGHRS, YFSETQ. Trimming cost V 3 bases and J 7 bases, with 11 bases left between them. This CDR3 has 14 amino acids. The CDR3: CASSSDSSNSPLHF. Written as DNA, the CDR3 is TGCGCCAGCAGCTCCGACAGTTCCAATTCACCCCTCCACTTT. The whole variable domain, filled in from reference TRBV5-1 and TRBJ1-6, reads KAGVTQTPRYLIKTRGQQVTLSCSPISGHRSVSWYQQTPGQGLQFLFEYFSETQRNKGNFPGRFSGRQFSNSRSEMNVSTLELGDSALYLCASSSDSSNSPLHFGNGTRLTVT.

The chain recombines TRBV29-1 with TRBJ1-1; 7 nucleotides line up with TRBD1. Germline V gives CDR1 SQVTM, CDR2 ANQGSEA. The V gene end was trimmed by 8 bases and the J gene end by 0 bases; junction bases not matched to a gene: 9. This CDR3 has 14 amino acids. The CDR3 region is CSFEYRGLNTEAFF. The CDR3 DNA is TGCAGCTTCGAGTACAGGGGCCTGAACACTGAAGCTTTCTTT.

The chain is built from TRBV5-1 and TRBJ2-7; 9 nucleotides match TRBD1. CDR1 is SGHRS, CDR2 YFSETQ, per germline. CDR3 length: 16 residues. With 0 bases clipped from V and 0 bases from J, the junction kept 4 bases outside the gene matches. The CDR3 reads CASSLVPTGGSYEQYF. CDR3 nucleotides: TGCGCCAGCAGCTTGGTTCCGACAGGGGGCTCCTACGAGCAGTACTTC.

The chain uses TRBV2 and TRBJ1-2, with D possibly matching TRBD1 (6 bases). Germline V gene lookup returns CDR1 SNHLY and CDR2 FYNNEI. Trimming cost V 6 bases and J 4 bases, with 18 bases left between them. The CDR3 consists of 15 residues. CDR3 loop: CASRVIAGDSYGYTF. In DNA, the CDR3 is TGTGCCAGCAGGGTCATTGCAGGGGATAGCTATGGCTACACCTTC. The full variable domain, in which reference TRBV2 and TRBJ1-2 provide the parts outside the CDR3, is EPEVTQTPSHQVTQMGQEVILRCVPISNHLYFYWYRQILGQKVEFLVSFYNNEISEKSEIFDDQFSVERPDGSNFTLKIRSTKLEDSAMYFCASRVIAGDSYGYTFGSGTRLTVV.

The chain carries TRBV19 and TRBJ1-3; no clear D. In germline, CDR1 is LNHDA, CDR2 SQIVND (reference sequence). V was pared by 5 bases and J by 0 bases, with 8 bases between. CDR3 size: 14 residues. The CDR3 nucleotides read TGTGCCAGTAGTGAGGCGTACTCTGGAAACACCATATATTTT. Protein: CASSEAYSGNTIYF.

Points on this clone: The sample holds other DNA sequences that translate to the same CDR3. The chain couples TRBV7-2 to TRBJ2-3; no definite D call. V lost 3 bases, J lost 0 bases, and 10 bases lay in between. Germline V gene lookup returns CDR1 SGHTA and CDR2 FQGNSA. The CDR3 sequence is 15 residues long. CDR3 bases: TGTGCCAGCAGCTTTAGTACTTTGAGCACAGATACGCAGTATTTT. This codes for CASSFSTLSTDTQYF.

This chain joins TRBV7-9 and TRBJ2-5; D may be TRBD2 (6 bases). The V gene's germline CDR1 is SEHNR and CDR2 FQNEAQ (reference sequence). CDR3 length: 14 amino acids. Trimming took 5 bases from V and 4 from J, leaving 14 bases between them. CDR3 sequence reads: CASSPLALGETQYF. Written as DNA, the CDR3 is TGTGCCAGCAGCCCCCTAGCGCTCGGAGAGACCCAGTACTTC. Full variable domain (outside the CDR3, taken from reference TRBV7-9 and TRBJ2-5): DTGVSQNPRHKITKRGQNVTFRCDPISEHNRLYWYRQTLGQGPEFLTYFQNEAQLEKSRLLSDRFSAERPKGSFSTLEIQRTEQGDSAMYLCASSPLALGETQYFGPGTRLLVL.

CDR3 protein: CASSLVGTSRSTDTQYF. The CDR3 bases are TGCGCCAGCAGCTTGGTAGGAACTAGCAGAAGCACAGATACGCAGTATTTT. The rearrangement links TRBV5-1 to TRBJ2-3; the D gene is possibly TRBD2 (6 bases). This CDR3 is 17 amino acids long. The ends were cut back, 0 bases at V and 0 bases at J, with 14 bases in the middle. Looked up from germline, CDR1 is SGHRS and CDR2 is YFSETQ.

As for this clone: Different DNA sequences within this sample yield the same CDR3. The chain's CDR3 is CASSLVIGELFF. The CDR3 DNA follows: TGTGCCAGCAGCTTAGTCATCGGGGAGCTGTTTTTT. The chain has TRBV11-2 and TRBJ2-2, with D unresolved. With 1 base removed from V and 7 bases from J, the gap between germline ends came to 4 bases. This CDR3 spans 12 amino acids. CDR1 is SGHAT, CDR2 FQNNGV, per germline.

V gene TRBV7-3 combines with J gene TRBJ2-1, with D maybe TRBD2 (5 bases). Trimming stripped 5 bases from V and 2 bases from J, with 7 bases between. The germline V gene encodes CDR1 SGHTA and CDR2 FQGTGA. The CDR3 contains 13 residues. As DNA, the CDR3 is TGTGCCAGCAGCCTGACTACCTACAATGAGCAGTTCTTC. The encoded protein is CASSLTTYNEQFF.

The chain links TRBV5-4 to TRBJ2-5, with D possibly being TRBD1 (6 bases). This CDR3 comprises 13 residues. Germline-derived CDR1 and CDR2 are SGHNT and YYREEE (reference sequence). Trimming stripped 2 bases from V and 5 bases from J, with 10 bases between. The CDR3 here is CASSLGQSETQYF. Here the CDR3 DNA reads TGTGCCAGCAGCTTAGGACAGTCGGAGACCCAGTACTTC.

The J gene is TRBJ2-3, the V gene TRBV16, with a possible D match to TRBD2 (6 bases). V dropped 4 bases and J dropped 5 bases, with 16 bases sitting between them. Germline V gene sequence: CDR1 KGHSY, CDR2 FQNENV. The CDR3 length is 15 residues. The CDR3 nucleotides are TGTGCCAGCAGCCCGATGGAGGGTTGGGAAGATACGCAGTATTTT. It encodes CASSPMEGWEDTQYF.

CDR3 DNA sequence: TGTGCCGGTCAAGAAGCCCCTACTAACTATGGCTACACCTTC. Residues: CAGQEAPTNYGYTF. The V call is TRBV5-5, the J call TRBJ1-2; the D is unclear. Deletions cut 10 bases from V and 0 bases from J, with 16 bases between. This CDR3 has 14 residues. Germline V lookup: CDR1 SGHKS, CDR2 YYEKEE (reference sequence).

The chain couples TRBV7-2 to TRBJ2-7, with 8 nucleotides matching TRBD1. V shed 6 bases and J 5 bases; nucleotides not matched to a gene: 9. The CDR3 extends over 14 amino acids. Germline values: CDR1 SGHTA, CDR2 FQGNSA. The CDR3: CASRPRQGTDEQYF. The CDR3 DNA reads as TGTGCCAGCAGACCACGACAGGGGACGGACGAGCAGTACTTC.

The chain combines TRBV29-1 with TRBJ2-2, with 10 positions matching TRBD2. With V trimmed by 6 bases and J by 0 bases, 13 bases remained unmatched. Germline assignment: CDR1 SQVTM and CDR2 ANQGSEA. The CDR3 sequence is 18 residues long. The CDR3 DNA sequence: TGCAGCGTCACCCGCCCCCTAGCGGGGGCGACGAACACCGGGGAGCTGTTTTTT. Protein sequence: CSVTRPLAGATNTGELFF.

The rearrangement links TRBV5-1 to TRBJ1-4; 7 bases align to TRBD1. Trimming took 5 bases from V and 7 from J; bases not matched to a gene: 8. Per the germline V gene, CDR1 is SGHRS and CDR2 is YFSETQ. The CDR3 loop spans 14 amino acids. In nucleotides, the CDR3 is TGCGCCAGCAGTACGGGACAGCAGGGTGAAAAACTGTTTTTT. Translating gives CASSTGQQGEKLFF. The full variable domain, its missing parts supplied by reference TRBV5-1 and TRBJ1-4, is KAGVTQTPRYLIKTRGQQVTLSCSPISGHRSVSWYQQTPGQGLQFLFEYFSETQRNKGNFPGRFSGRQFSNSRSEMNVSTLELGDSALYLCASSTGQQGEKLFFGSGTQLSVL.

The rearrangement links TRBV3-1 (or the pseudogene TRBV3-2) to TRBJ2-1, with a tentative D call TRBD1 (6 bases). From germline, CDR1 is LGHDT and CDR2 YNNKEL (reference sequence). The V end lost 0 bases, the J end lost 8 bases, and 17 bases lay between the germline ends. This CDR3 has 16 amino acids. The CDR3 loop is CASSQEGVGAPHEQFF. The CDR3 nucleotides read TGTGCCAGCAGCCAAGAAGGAGTGGGGGCCCCGCATGAGCAGTTCTTC.

DNA for the CDR3: TGTGCCAGCAGTGAGTCAGGTATTGGCGCCACTGAAGCTTTCTTT. Protein sequence: CASSESGIGATEAFF. The chain combines TRBV2 with TRBJ1-1; D unresolved. This CDR3 has 15 residues. V was clipped by 3 bases and J by 4 bases, with 15 bases between them. Per germline, CDR1 SNHLY and CDR2 FYNNEI.

This chain connects TRBV4-3 to TRBJ2-1, with 8 positions matching TRBD2. V was pared by 1 base and J by 4 bases, with 6 bases of the junction left unmatched. Per germline, CDR1 LGHNA and CDR2 YSLEER. This CDR3 has 16 residues. This CDR3 is CASSQGAGAQYNEQFF. Here the CDR3 DNA reads TGCGCCAGCAGCCAAGGAGCGGGGGCACAATACAATGAGCAGTTCTTC.

Only one count was recorded for this clone. The chain carries TRBV5-5 and TRBJ1-1; D is uncertain. The length of the CDR3 is 12 residues. Germline values: CDR1 SGHKS, CDR2 YYEKEE (reference sequence). V gave up 3 bases and J gave up 12 bases, with 15 bases separating them. The CDR3 DNA reads as TGTGCCAGCAGCTCGGGTAACCTCGCGTCTTTCTTT. It yields the protein CASSSGNLASFF.

In this sample, this clone turned up once. The V gene is TRBV19, the J gene TRBJ2-7; possible D gene TRBD2, 6 bases. V lost 3 bases and J lost 3, with 12 bases in between. The germline CDR1 and CDR2 sequences are LNHDA and SQIVND (reference sequence). The CDR3 contains 14 residues. The CDR3 DNA reads TGTGCCAGTAGTATGACGCGGGGAGACTACGAGCAGTACTTC. It yields the protein CASSMTRGDYEQYF.

This sequence joins TRBV24-1 and TRBJ2-3; TRBD1 aligns across 7 bases. Germline lookup yields CDR1 KGHDR and CDR2 SFDVKD. V shed 7 bases and J 3 bases; nucleotides not matched to a gene: 3. This CDR3 spans 13 amino acids. For the CDR3, the DNA is TGTGCCACCAGAGAGACAGGGACAGATACGCAGTATTTT. It translates to CATRETGTDTQYF.

The genes are TRBV5-1 and TRBJ1-1; TRBD1 matches at 7 bases. The V gene end was trimmed by 3 bases and the J gene end by 3 bases; junction bases not matched to a gene: 11. Germline V gives CDR1 SGHRS, CDR2 YFSETQ. This CDR3 is built from 16 residues. The CDR3 region has the DNA TGCGCCAGCAGCTCCCCGACAGGGCCTTTGGACACTGAAGCTTTCTTT. It translates to CASSSPTGPLDTEAFF.

The V gene is TRBV19, the J gene TRBJ1-4, with D possibly being TRBD1 (6 bases). The CDR3 extends over 15 amino acids. The V end lost 5 bases, the J end lost 7 bases, and 17 bases lay between the germline ends. The V gene's germline CDR1 is LNHDA and CDR2 SQIVND (reference sequence). CDR3 sequence (DNA): TGTGCCAGTAGTGCATCCGACAGGTGGGGTGAAAAACTGTTTTTT. Translated: CASSASDRWGEKLFF.

The CDR3 region has the DNA TGTGCCAGCAGACGGGACAGAAATTCACCCCTCCACTTT. Amino acid sequence: CASRRDRNSPLHF. The chain carries TRBV9 and TRBJ1-6; 7 nucleotides match TRBD1. CDR1 SGDLS and CDR2 YYNGEE come from the germline V gene. V shed 5 bases and J 7 bases; nucleotides not matched to a gene: 3. The CDR3 consists of 13 residues.